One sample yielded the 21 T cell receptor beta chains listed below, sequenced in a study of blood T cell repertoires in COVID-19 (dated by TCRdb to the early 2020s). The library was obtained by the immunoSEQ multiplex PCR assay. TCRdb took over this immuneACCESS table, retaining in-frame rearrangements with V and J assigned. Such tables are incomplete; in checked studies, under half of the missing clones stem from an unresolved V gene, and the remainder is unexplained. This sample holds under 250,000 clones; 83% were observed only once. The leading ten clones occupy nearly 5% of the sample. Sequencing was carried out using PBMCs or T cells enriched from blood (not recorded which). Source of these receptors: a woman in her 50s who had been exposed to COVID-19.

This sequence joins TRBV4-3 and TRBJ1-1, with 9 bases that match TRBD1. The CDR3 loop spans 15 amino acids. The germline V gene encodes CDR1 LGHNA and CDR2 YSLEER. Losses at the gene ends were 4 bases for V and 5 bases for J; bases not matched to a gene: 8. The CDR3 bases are TGCGCCAGCAGCCGCGGGGACAGGGCGTTGACTGAAGCTTTCTTT. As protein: CASSRGDRALTEAFF.

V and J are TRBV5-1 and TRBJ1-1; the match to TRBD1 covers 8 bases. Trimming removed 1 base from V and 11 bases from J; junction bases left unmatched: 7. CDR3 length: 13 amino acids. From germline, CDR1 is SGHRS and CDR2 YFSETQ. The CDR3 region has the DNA TGCGCCAGCAGCTTGCTGACAGGGGAATGGGCTTTCTTT. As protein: CASSLLTGEWAFF.

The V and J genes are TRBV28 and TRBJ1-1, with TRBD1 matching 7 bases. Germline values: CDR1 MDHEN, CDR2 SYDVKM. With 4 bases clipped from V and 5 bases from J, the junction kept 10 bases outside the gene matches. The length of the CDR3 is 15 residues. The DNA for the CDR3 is TGTGCCAGCAGTTCATCAGGGGGGATACGGACTGAAGCTTTCTTT. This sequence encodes CASSSSGGIRTEAFF.

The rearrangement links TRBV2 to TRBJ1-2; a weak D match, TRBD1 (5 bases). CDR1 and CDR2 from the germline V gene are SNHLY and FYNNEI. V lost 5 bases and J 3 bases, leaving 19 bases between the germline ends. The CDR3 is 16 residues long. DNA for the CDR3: TGTGCCAGCAGTACCCCATCGGGGGGTACTGACTATGGCTACACCTTC. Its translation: CASSTPSGGTDYGYTF.

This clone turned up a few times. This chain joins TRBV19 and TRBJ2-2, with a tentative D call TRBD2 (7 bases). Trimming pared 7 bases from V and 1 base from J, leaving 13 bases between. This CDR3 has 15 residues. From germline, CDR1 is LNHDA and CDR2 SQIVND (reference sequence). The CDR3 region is CASIRGAENTGELFF. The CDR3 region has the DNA TGTGCCAGTATTCGGGGGGCGGAGAACACCGGGGAGCTGTTTTTT.

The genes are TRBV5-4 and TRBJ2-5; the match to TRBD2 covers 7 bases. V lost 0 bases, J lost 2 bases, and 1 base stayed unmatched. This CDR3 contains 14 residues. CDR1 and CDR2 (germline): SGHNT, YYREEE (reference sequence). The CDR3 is CASSLGGGQETQYF. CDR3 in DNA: TGTGCCAGCAGCTTGGGCGGGGGACAAGAGACCCAGTACTTC.

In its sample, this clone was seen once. The CDR3 DNA reads TGTGCCAGCAGGGGCCCTTTAAAAGAGACCCAGTACTTC. Translated: CASRGPLKETQYF. The chain joins TRBV7-3 to TRBJ2-5; D is ambiguous. V was cut by 6 bases and J by 3 bases, with 11 bases left in between. This CDR3 has 13 residues. Germline assignment: CDR1 SGHTA and CDR2 FQGTGA.

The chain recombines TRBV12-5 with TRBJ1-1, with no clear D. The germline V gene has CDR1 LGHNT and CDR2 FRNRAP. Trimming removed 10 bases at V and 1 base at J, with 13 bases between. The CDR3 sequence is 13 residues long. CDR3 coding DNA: TGTGCTACCAGAGGCCTGGCGAACACTGAAGCTTTCTTT. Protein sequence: CATRGLANTEAFF.

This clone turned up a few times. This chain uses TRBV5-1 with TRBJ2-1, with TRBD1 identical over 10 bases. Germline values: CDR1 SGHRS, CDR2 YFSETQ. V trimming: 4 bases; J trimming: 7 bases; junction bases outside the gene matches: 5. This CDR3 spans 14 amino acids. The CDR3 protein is CASSETGGRNEQFF. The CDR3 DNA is TGCGCCAGCAGCGAGACAGGGGGCCGGAATGAGCAGTTCTTC.

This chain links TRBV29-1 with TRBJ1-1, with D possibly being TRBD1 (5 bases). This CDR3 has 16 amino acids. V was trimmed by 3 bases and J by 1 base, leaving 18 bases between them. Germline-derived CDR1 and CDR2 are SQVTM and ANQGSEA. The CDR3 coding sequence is TGCAGCGTTGATGGGGGGAATTTGGAGAAGAACACTGAAGCTTTCTTT. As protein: CSVDGGNLEKNTEAFF.

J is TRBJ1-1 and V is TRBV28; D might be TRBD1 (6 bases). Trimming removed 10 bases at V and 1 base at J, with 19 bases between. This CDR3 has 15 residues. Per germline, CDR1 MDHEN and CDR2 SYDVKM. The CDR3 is CATQRGGLGNTEAFF. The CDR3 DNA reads TGTGCCACTCAGAGGGGGGGTTTGGGGAACACTGAAGCTTTCTTT.

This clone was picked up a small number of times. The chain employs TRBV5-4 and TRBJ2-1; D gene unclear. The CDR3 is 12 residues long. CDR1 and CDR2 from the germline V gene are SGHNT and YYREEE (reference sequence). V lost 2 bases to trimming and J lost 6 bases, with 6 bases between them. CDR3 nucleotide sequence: TGTGCCAGCAGCTTAACATTCAATGAGCAGTTCTTC. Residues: CASSLTFNEQFF.

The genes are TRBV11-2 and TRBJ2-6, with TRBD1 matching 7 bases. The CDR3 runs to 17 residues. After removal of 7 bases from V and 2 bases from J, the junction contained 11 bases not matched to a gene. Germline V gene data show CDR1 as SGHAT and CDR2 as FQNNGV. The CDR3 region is CASTITTGEAGANVLTF. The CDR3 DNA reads TGTGCCAGCACCATAACCACAGGGGAAGCTGGGGCCAACGTCCTGACTTTC.

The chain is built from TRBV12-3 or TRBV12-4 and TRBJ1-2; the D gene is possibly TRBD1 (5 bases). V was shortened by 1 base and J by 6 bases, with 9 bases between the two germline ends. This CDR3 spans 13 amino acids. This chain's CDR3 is CASSLGPGNGYTF. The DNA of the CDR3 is TGTGCCAGCAGTTTAGGGCCAGGGAATGGCTACACCTTC.

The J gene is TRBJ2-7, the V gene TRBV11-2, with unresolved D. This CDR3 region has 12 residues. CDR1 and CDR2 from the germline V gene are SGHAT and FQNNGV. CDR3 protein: CPTAESSYEQYF. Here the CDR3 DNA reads TGTCCCACGGCGGAGAGCTCCTACGAGCAGTACTTC. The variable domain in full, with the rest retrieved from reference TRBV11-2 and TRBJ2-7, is EAGVAQSPRYKIIEKRQSVAFWCNPISGHATLYWYQQILGQGPKLLIQFQNNGVVDDSQLPKDRFSAERLKGVDSTLKIQPAKLEDSAVYLCPTAESSYEQYFGPGTRLTVT.

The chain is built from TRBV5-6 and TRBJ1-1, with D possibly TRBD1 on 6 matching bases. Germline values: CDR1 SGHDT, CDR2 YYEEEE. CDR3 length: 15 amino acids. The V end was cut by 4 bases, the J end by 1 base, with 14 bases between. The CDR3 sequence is CASSAWGGQNTEAFF. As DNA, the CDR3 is TGTGCCAGCAGCGCCTGGGGGGGGCAGAACACTGAAGCTTTCTTT.

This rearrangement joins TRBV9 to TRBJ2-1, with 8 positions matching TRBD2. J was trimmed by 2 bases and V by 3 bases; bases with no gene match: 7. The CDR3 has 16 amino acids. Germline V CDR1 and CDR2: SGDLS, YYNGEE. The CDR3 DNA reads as TGTGCCAGCAGCGGACCCAGCGGGGGCGCCTACAATGAGCAGTTCTTC. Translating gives CASSGPSGGAYNEQFF.

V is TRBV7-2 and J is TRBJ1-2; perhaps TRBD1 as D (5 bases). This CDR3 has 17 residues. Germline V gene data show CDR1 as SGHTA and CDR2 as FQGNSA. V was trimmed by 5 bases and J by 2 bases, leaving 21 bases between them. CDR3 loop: CASSLRGRGRANYGYTF. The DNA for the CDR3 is TGTGCCAGCAGCCTACGAGGGCGGGGCAGGGCAAACTATGGCTACACCTTC.

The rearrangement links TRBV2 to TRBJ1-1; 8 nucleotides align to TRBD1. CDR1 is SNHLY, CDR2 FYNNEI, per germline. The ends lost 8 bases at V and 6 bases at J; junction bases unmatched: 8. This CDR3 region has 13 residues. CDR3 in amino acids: CASLPDRDAEAFF. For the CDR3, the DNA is TGTGCCAGCCTCCCGGACAGGGACGCTGAAGCTTTCTTT.

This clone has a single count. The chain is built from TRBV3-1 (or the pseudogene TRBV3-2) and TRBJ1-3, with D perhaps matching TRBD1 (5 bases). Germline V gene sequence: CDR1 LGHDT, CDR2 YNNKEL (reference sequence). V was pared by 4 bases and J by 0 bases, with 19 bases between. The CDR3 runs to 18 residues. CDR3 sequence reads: CASSPLIRTGPSGNTIYF. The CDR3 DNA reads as TGTGCCAGCAGCCCCTTAATTCGTACAGGACCCTCTGGAAACACCATATATTTT.

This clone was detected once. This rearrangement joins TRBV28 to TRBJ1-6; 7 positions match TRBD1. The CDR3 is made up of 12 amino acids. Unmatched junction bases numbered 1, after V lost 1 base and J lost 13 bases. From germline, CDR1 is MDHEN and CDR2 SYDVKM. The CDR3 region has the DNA TGTGCCAGCAGTTTATCGACAGGGCCCCTCCACTTT. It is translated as CASSLSTGPLHF. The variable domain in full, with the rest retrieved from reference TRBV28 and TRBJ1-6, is DVKVTQSSRYLVKRTGEKVFLECVQDMDHENMFWYRQDPGLGLRLIYFSYDVKMKEKGDIPEGYSVSREKKERFSLILESASTNQTSMYLCASSLSTGPLHFGNGTRLTVT.